This TCR beta chain is drawn from a study of patients and donors after allogeneic stem cell transplantation. A single record per CDR3 protein comes from TCRdb applying MiXCR to the RT-PCR reads. The sample includes 20,000 or so distinct CDR3 sequences, 4.5% to 6% of them seen just once. The CDR3 spans 20 residues. Germline V gene sequence: CDR1 SQVTM, CDR2 ANQGSEA. The J segment lost 2 bases and the V segment lost 2 bases, leaving 21 bases of the junction unmatched. The chain has TRBV29-1 and TRBJ2-3; 8 bases fit TRBD2. The sequence derives from a human donor who was either an allogeneic HSCT recipient or a stem cell or donor lymphocyte infusion donor (not recorded which). It is not recorded whose cells these are; they may come from a transplant donor. The sample comprised blood, either unsorted or a sorted T cell fraction (not recorded which). CDR3 nucleotides: TGCAGCGTTGAACCGCAATGTTGGGGGAGCGGGAGTTGGGACACAGATACGCAGTATTTT. Translating gives CSVEPQCWGSGSWDTDTQYF.